Sequencing of this T cell receptor beta chain was carried out in a study of CD8+ T cells in alopecia areata. The sequencing template was cDNA reverse transcribed from extracted RNA. Using immunoSEQ multiplex PCR, the repertoire was profiled, and TCRdb retains in-frame clones only, with some absent. The table records about 150,000 clones, roughly 58% of them present only once. Findings and limits, study-wide: Compared with mice, patients displayed less clear TCR sharing, possibly for HLA-related reasons. Lesional tissue from the scalp (especially in alopecia totalis/universalis) showed higher clonality than normal scalp.

Worth noting for this clone: The target antigen is unknown.

Trimming cost V 0 bases and J 7 bases, with 11 bases left between them. The CDR3 is 13 amino acids. Germline values: CDR1 SGHRS, CDR2 YFSETQ. Investigators sorted PBMCs to obtain both CD4+ and CD8+ T cells. Sequences were obtained from CD8+ T cells sorted from blood. The clonotype comes from a human donor in good health. The chain links TRBV5-1 to TRBJ2-7, with D perhaps TRBD1 (6 bases). The CDR3 protein is CASSLEGEQEQYF. The CDR3 nucleotides are TGCGCCAGCAGCTTGGAGGGGGAGCAGGAGCAGTACTTC.